This T cell receptor (beta chain) was sequenced for a study of regulatory T cells in long-lasting Graves disease. The TCR beta library used iRepertoire HTBI primers with Arm-PCR amplification of CDR3. Using its own MiXCR run on the multiplex PCR reads, TCRdb lists one record per CDR3 protein. The table lists 550,000 or so distinct CDR3 sequences, around 13% of them singletons. Described time point: newly diagnosed GD, antithyroid drugs for less than 3 months. Preparation of the TCR library used RNA extracted from PBMCs. Recruitment took place at an endocrinology department in Xi'an, China. This CDR3 has 11 residues. Trimming left V 2 bases short and J 8 bases short, with 6 bases between. Germline CDR1 SNHLY, CDR2 FYNNEI. General observations from the study: Among samples with persistent disease, TRBV28, TRBJ1-2 and TRBJ2-5 were favored.

This clonotype was seen at least ten times. The antigen is undetermined. This sample also belongs to another study, concerning T cells in Graves' hyperthyroidism and ophthalmopathy. According to that study: Patients were excluded because of uncontrolled infection, other autoimmune disease, pregnancy or lactation. HTBI primers were used for first-round RT-PCR of the TCR CDR3.

The sample was peripheral blood mononuclear cells (PBMCs), taken at new diagnosis, from a patient treated with antithyroid drugs. The clonotype comes from a woman aged 25-40 years with Graves disease. This rearrangement joins TRBV2 to TRBJ1-2; D unclear. The CDR3 sequence: CASSELGGYTF. The CDR3 nucleotides are TGTGCCAGCAGTGAATTGGGCGGCTACACCTTC.